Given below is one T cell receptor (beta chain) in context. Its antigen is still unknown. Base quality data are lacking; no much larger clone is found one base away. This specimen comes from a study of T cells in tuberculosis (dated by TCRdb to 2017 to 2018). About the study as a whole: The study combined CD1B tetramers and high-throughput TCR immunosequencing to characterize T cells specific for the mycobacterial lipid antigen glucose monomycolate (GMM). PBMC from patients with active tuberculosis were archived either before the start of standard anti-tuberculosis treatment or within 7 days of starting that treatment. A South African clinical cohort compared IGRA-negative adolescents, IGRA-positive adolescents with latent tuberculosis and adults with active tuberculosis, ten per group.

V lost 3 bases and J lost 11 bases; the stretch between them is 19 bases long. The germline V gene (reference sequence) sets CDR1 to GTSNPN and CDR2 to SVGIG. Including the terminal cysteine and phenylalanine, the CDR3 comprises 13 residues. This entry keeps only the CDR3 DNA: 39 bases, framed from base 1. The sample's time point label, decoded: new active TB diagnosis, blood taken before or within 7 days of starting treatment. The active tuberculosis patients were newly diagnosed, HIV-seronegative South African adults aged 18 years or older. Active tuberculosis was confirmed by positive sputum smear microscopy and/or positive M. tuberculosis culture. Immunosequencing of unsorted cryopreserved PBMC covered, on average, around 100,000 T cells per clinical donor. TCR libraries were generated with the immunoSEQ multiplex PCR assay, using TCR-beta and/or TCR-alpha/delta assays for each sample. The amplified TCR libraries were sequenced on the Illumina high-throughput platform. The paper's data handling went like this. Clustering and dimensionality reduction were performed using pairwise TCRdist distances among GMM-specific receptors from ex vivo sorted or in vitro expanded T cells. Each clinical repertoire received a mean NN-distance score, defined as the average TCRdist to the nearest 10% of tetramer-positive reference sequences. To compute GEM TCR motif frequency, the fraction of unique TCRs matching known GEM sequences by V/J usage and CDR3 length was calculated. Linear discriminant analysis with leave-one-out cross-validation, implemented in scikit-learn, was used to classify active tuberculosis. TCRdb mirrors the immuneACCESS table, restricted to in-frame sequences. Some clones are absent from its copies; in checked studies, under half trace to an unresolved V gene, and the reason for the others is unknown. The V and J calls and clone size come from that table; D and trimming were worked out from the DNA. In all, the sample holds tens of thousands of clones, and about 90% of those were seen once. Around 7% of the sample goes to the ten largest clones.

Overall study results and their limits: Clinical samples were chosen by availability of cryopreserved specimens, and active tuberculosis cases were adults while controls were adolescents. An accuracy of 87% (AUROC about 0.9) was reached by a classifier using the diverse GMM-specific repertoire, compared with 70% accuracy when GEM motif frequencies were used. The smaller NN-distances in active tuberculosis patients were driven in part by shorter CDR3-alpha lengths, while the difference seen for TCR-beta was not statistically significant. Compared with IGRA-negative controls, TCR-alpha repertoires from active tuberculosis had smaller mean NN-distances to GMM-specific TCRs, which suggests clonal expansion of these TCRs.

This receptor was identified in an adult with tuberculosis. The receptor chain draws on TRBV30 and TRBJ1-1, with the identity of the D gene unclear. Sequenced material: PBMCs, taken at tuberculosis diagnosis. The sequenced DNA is TGTGCCTGGAGCATGGACCGGGGAGGGTGGGCTTTCTTT. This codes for CAWSMDRGGWAFF. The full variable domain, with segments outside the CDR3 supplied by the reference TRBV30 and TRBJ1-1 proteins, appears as SQTIHQWPATLVQPVGSPLSLECTVEGTSNPNLYWYRQAAGRGLQLLFYSVGIGQISSEVPQNLSASRPQDRQFILSSKKLLLSDSGFYLCAWSMDRGGWAFFGQGTRLTVV.